This T cell receptor beta chain was identified during a study of lymphopenia after photon versus proton radiotherapy. The study's findings and limits: Survival link was tested only in deceased patients; proton benefit remains a possibility. Photon-treated patients lost naive T cells and TCR diversity; proton-treated stayed stable. Larger post-nadir TCR diversity loss correlated inversely with survival in deceased patients. After lymphocyte nadir, photon-treated repertoires showed oligoclonal expansion, especially CD8+ Temra.

The data were produced by immunoSEQ multiplex PCR, yet TCRdb's version contains in-frame clones alone and is incomplete. The sample comprises approximately 45,000 clones, 65% to 90% of which are singletons, and about 2% rests with the top ten. This clone was recorded only once. Its antigen is undetermined. The sample in question was peripheral blood, obtained from a patient treated with photon-based radiotherapy. This TCR was recovered from a man aged 35 to 55 with gastric cancer.

The CDR3 loop is CASSQGPSNTEAFF. The CDR3 region has the DNA TGTGCCAGCAGCCAAGGTCCCTCGAACACTGAAGCTTTCTTT. The chain uses TRBV7-3 and TRBJ1-1; D not resolved. Germline CDR1 and CDR2: SGHTA and FQGTGA. V lost 5 bases to trimming and J lost 1 base, with 11 bases between them. The CDR3 is 14 amino acids. Using reference TRBV7-3 and TRBJ1-1 for the parts outside the CDR3, the full variable domain is GAGVSQTPSNKVTEKGKYVELRCDPISGHTALYWYRQSLGQGPEFLIYFQGTGAADDSGLPNDRFFAVRPEGSVSTLKIQRTERGDSAVYLCASSQGPSNTEAFFGQGTRLTVV.